The present entry profiles one TCR beta chain with its context. This CDR3 comprises 14 residues. With 3 bases clipped from V and 3 bases from J, the junction kept 3 bases outside the gene matches. The V gene's germline CDR1 is SEHNR and CDR2 FQNEAQ (reference sequence). These data belong to a study of shared clonotypes between healthy human individuals. As for the study in general: Per donor, CD8 memory used one plate, CD8 naive used two, CD4 memory used three and CD4 naive used three.

The authors split each subset's genomic DNA evenly across several immunoSEQ plates. As handled by the study authors: Junction-only sequences without quality scores came from ImmunoSEQ, so filtering differed. Sequencing used immunoSEQ multiplex PCR; TCRdb keeps in-frame clones, though not all of them. The V and J calls and clone size are taken from that table; D and trimming were inferred from the DNA. The data hold approximately 650,000 clones, with around 95% observed a single time. Positively selected for CCR7, the CD45RO-negative cells used as naive CD8 cells excluded terminally differentiated effector memory CD45RA+ cells.

Material: naive CD8+ T cells sorted from blood. The sequence derives from a woman younger than 45 in good health. This rearrangement joins TRBV7-9 to TRBJ2-5; 8 bases fit TRBD2. This CDR3 is CASSFGGLEETQYF. CDR3 in DNA: TGTGCCAGCAGCTTCGGGGGACTAGAAGAGACCCAGTACTTC.